These T cell receptor beta chains were read from a single sample in a study of cytomegalovirus exposure and HLA in healthy donors. Sequencing was performed with immunoSEQ multiplex PCR; in TCRdb, only in-frame clones are kept and a portion is missing. The repertoire consists of fewer than 400,000 clones, with roughly 90% occurring once and the leading ten covering approximately 0.9%. Material for sequencing was PBMCs. These receptor sequences come from a man younger than 45 in good health and CMV-seronegative. Each CDR3 is given with its conserved first and last residue. A D gene is named only where the DNA matches it firmly.

d_gene	v_gene	j_gene	CDR3aa	CDR3nt
TRBD2	TRBV5-1	TRBJ2-2	CASSLAAGAGELFF	TGCGCCAGCAGCTTGGCTGCGGGGGCCGGGGAGCTGTTTTTT
TRBD2	TRBV10-3	TRBJ2-1	CAISAGGDIYNEQFF	TGTGCCATCAGTGCGGGAGGGGACATATACAATGAGCAGTTCTTC
-	TRBV2	TRBJ1-4	CASSRGPDTLEKLFF	TGTGCCAGCAGCCGCGGCCCGGACACCTTAGAAAAACTGTTTTTT
-	TRBV4-1	TRBJ1-4	CASSQDQFKREKLFF	TGCGCCAGCAGCCAAGATCAGTTCAAGCGAGAAAAACTGTTTTTT
TRBD2	TRBV7-9	TRBJ2-1	CASSPWTSGGNNEQFF	TGTGCCAGCAGCCCCTGGACTAGCGGGGGGAACAATGAGCAGTTCTTC
-	TRBV2	TRBJ1-1	CASSGQIMNTEAFF	TGTGCCAGCAGCGGACAGATCATGAACACTGAAGCTTTCTTT
TRBD1	TRBV27	TRBJ1-2	CASSRTRDSIPYGYTF	TGTGCCAGCAGTCGTACTCGGGACAGCATCCCCTATGGCTACACCTTC
-	TRBV4-3	TRBJ1-5	CASSQGFGGGNQPQHF	TGCGCCAGCAGCCAAGGTTTCGGGGGAGGCAATCAGCCCCAGCATTTT
-	TRBV5-1	TRBJ1-3	CASSWREGNSGNTIYF	TGCGCCAGCAGCTGGCGGGAGGGAAACTCTGGAAACACCATATATTTT
TRBD1	TRBV5-6	TRBJ2-3	CASSLSGTGGLLSTDTQYF	TGTGCCAGCAGCTTGTCAGGGACAGGGGGCCTCCTAAGCACAGATACGCAGTATTTT